Each of the 3 T cell receptor beta chains below was sequenced from the same sample in a study of cytomegalovirus exposure and HLA in healthy donors. 13 Jbeta primers and 60 Vbeta primers were used for the PCR. TCRdb's copy holds only in-frame clones and misses some; the assay was immunoSEQ multiplex PCR. This repertoire shows about 170,000 clones, around 80% found once; its top ten account for 4.5%. Sequenced sample: PBMCs. The source of these receptors is a woman aged 45-60 years in good health and CMV-seropositive.

This chain uses TRBV11-2 with TRBJ2-3; D remains unclear. The V gene lost 1 base and the J gene lost 0 bases, with 14 bases spanning the gap. Looked up from germline, CDR1 is SGHAT and CDR2 is FQNNGV. This CDR3 has 17 residues. The CDR3 protein is CASSLGVQILSTDTQYF. Written as DNA, the CDR3 is TGTGCCAGCAGCTTAGGGGTACAGATCCTGAGCACAGATACGCAGTATTTT.

V is TRBV10-3 and J is TRBJ2-1; TRBD2 might be the D (5 bases). This CDR3 has 14 amino acids. In germline, CDR1 is ENHRY, CDR2 SYGVKD. This chain's CDR3 is CATQSRDLDNEQFF. The CDR3 coding sequence is TGTGCTACTCAAAGCCGGGATCTCGACAATGAGCAGTTCTTC.

The J gene is TRBJ1-1, the V gene TRBV5-1; D gene unclear. V dropped 7 bases and J dropped 2 bases, with 9 bases sitting between them. The CDR3 is made up of 12 amino acids. Germline V gives CDR1 SGHRS, CDR2 YFSETQ. The DNA of the CDR3 is TGCGCCAGCGGGCCTCTTAACACTGAAGCTTTCTTT. The encoded protein is CASGPLNTEAFF.